This T cell receptor (beta chain) was sequenced in a study of human T cells and chemical hapten exposure. Turning to the study itself: Across its approximately 25 weeks, the study gave patients weekly diphenylcyclopropenone doses to the scalp. Study-wide points: Clustering by CDR3 similarity yielded significantly more large clusters from expanded TCRs than controls.

TCRdb reprocessed the RACE reads via MiXCR and lists one record per CDR3 protein. Here the sample spans 300,000 to 450,000 distinct CDR3 sequences, about 5% being singletons. On this clonotype itself: Its antigen is as yet unknown.

The ends were cut back, 6 bases at V and 3 bases at J, with 12 bases in the middle. This CDR3 has 14 amino acids. Regarding time point: pre-sensitization, week 0. Sample treatment: therapeutic diphenylcyclopropenone sensitization with weekly scalp DPC. Each patch-test visit's blood sample preceded patch application. RNA extraction used unfractionated whole blood as the source of total RNA. The gene calls are TRBV12-3 or TRBV12-4 and TRBJ2-1; D perhaps matches TRBD1 (6 bases). The sequence came from a woman aged 18-29 years with alopecia areata. Some clones in this sample may be carry-over from other donors' samples. The specimen was whole blood, collected in connection with sensitization to the hapten diphenylcyclopropenone (DPC). This chain's CDR3 is CASRRGIRYNEQFF. The CDR3 DNA reads as TGTGCCAGCAGGAGGGGGATACGCTACAATGAGCAGTTCTTC.